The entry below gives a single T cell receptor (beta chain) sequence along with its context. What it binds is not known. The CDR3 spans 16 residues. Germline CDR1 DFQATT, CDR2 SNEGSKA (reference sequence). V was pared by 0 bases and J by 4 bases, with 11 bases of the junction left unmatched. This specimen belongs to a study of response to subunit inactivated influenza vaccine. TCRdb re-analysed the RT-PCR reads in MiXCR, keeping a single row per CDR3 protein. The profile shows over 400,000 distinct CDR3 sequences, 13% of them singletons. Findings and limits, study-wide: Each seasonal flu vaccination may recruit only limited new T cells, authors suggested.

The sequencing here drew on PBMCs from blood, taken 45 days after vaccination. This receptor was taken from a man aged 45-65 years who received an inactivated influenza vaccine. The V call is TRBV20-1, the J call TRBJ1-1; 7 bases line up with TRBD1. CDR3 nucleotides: TGCAGTGCTAGAGATCCTTTCGAGACAGGGCCCACTGAAGCTTTCTTT. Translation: CSARDPFETGPTEAFF.